Sequencing of this TCR beta chain was carried out in a study of regulatory T cells in long-lasting Graves disease. Overall study context: Graves' patients (newly diagnosed) had been on antithyroid drugs under 3 months.

Time point of the sample: newly diagnosed GD, antithyroid drugs for less than 3 months. PBMC RNA served as the TCR library source. Study-wide results and caveats: Comparison showed that persistent patients shared more public clonotypes (around 3,000) than new patients (about 970). Having few samples may have compromised the accuracy. Those with persistent Graves' had less TCR diversity than newly diagnosed patients.

Both iRepertoire HTBI primers and Arm-PCR of CDR3 regions were used to build the TCR beta libraries. TCRdb re-derived calls from the multiplex PCR reads in MiXCR, one entry per CDR3 protein. Here the sample spans hundreds of thousands of distinct CDR3 sequences, around a sixth being singletons. This clonotype was detected many times. Its antigen remains unknown. The sequences come from peripheral blood mononuclear cells (PBMCs), collected at new diagnosis, from a patient treated with antithyroid drugs. The TCR originated in a female donor with Graves disease.

The CDR3 spells CSVDTSGTGREKLFF. CDR3 nucleotides: TGCAGCGTTGATACATCCGGGACAGGGAGAGAAAAACTGTTTTTT. The gene calls are TRBV29-1 and TRBJ1-4, with 9 bases lining up with TRBD1. The CDR3 contains 15 residues. Germline V gene sequence: CDR1 SQVTM, CDR2 ANQGSEA. Trimming removed 3 bases from V and 8 bases from J; junction bases left unmatched: 10.